This T cell receptor beta chain was recovered during a study of glioma-infiltrating T cells after dendritic cell vaccination. Study in general: Patients received autologous tumor lysate-pulsed dendritic cell vaccination between about 2003 and 2012.

Clones were read by immunoSEQ multiplex PCR, and TCRdb kept only the in-frame ones, dropping some. In the table there are about 73,000 clones, approximately 80% of which are singletons. Fresh-frozen tumor tissue and more than two years of survival data were available for all. V lost 0 bases, J lost 5 bases, and 8 bases lay in between. The CDR3 extends over 14 amino acids. Germline V gives CDR1 SGHRS, CDR2 YFSETQ. V gene TRBV5-1 combines with J gene TRBJ2-2; D is unclear. This clonotype was obtained from a human donor with glioblastoma. Material: blood, obtained before dendritic cell vaccination. CDR3 residues: CASSLDRETGELFF. The CDR3 nucleotides read TGCGCCAGCAGCTTGGATAGAGAGACCGGGGAGCTGTTTTTT.